One and the same sample provided the 10 T cell receptor beta chains below, sequenced in a study of blood T cell repertoires in COVID-19. Using immunoSEQ multiplex PCR, the repertoire was profiled, and TCRdb retains in-frame clones only, with some absent. Among some 250,000 clones listed, roughly 90% were seen once. Material for sequencing was peripheral blood. These receptors originate from a man under 40 with active or convalescent COVID-19.

This clone has a handful of counts. The V gene is TRBV19, the J gene TRBJ1-3; D call uncertain. Germline loops: CDR1 LNHDA, CDR2 SQIVND (reference sequence). V dropped 7 bases and J dropped 0 bases, with 7 bases sitting between them. The CDR3 extends over 13 amino acids. CDR3 protein: CASTGSSGNTIYF. In nucleotides, the CDR3 is TGTGCCAGTACTGGCAGCTCTGGAAACACCATATATTTT.

V and J are TRBV7-3 and TRBJ2-4; the D gene is possibly TRBD2 (6 bases). In germline, CDR1 is SGHTA, CDR2 FQGTGA. The V end was cut by 6 bases, the J end by 7 bases, with 16 bases between. The CDR3 is 14 residues long. The CDR3 sequence is CASRSTGGDNIQYF. CDR3 sequence (DNA): TGTGCCAGCAGGTCTACGGGCGGGGACAACATTCAGTACTTC.

The chain has TRBV5-6 and TRBJ2-5; D gene unclear. Germline CDR1 reads SGHDT; CDR2 reads YYEEEE. The CDR3 covers 13 residues. V lost 4 bases, J lost 1 base, and 8 bases lay in between. The CDR3 DNA is TGTGCCAGCAGCACCTATTTCCAAGAGACCCAGTACTTC. It translates to CASSTYFQETQYF.

As DNA, the CDR3 is TGTGCCAGCACCCTGGGGGGAGACTATGGCTACACCTTC. Protein product: CASTLGGDYGYTF. This chain joins TRBV7-2 and TRBJ1-2; TRBD1 is a possible D gene (5 bases). Germline V gene data show CDR1 as SGHTA and CDR2 as FQGNSA. V lost 7 bases, J lost 3 bases, and 12 bases lay in between. The CDR3 is made up of 13 amino acids.

The rearrangement joins TRBV25-1 to TRBJ1-1, with D possibly TRBD1 on 5 matching bases. CDR3 length: 13 residues. V was shortened by 2 bases and J by 3 bases, with 7 bases between the two germline ends. CDR1 is MGHDK and CDR2 is SYGVNS in the germline V gene. Written as DNA, the CDR3 is TGTGCCAGCAGTGAACAGGGTTACACTGAAGCTTTCTTT. Its translation is CASSEQGYTEAFF.

The V gene is TRBV5-5, the J gene TRBJ2-1, with D perhaps matching TRBD2 (5 bases). The germline V and J ends were trimmed by 3 bases and 8 bases, with 15 bases remaining between them. The CDR3 is 14 amino acids. Looked up from germline, CDR1 is SGHKS and CDR2 is YYEKEE (reference sequence). The CDR3 loop is CASSWSEGLYEQFF. The CDR3 DNA follows: TGTGCCAGCAGCTGGTCTGAGGGATTATATGAGCAGTTCTTC.

This clone was found once. The chain links TRBV14 to TRBJ2-3; D gene unclear. The CDR3 runs to 13 residues. With 4 bases removed from V and 8 bases from J, the gap between germline ends came to 13 bases. Per germline, CDR1 SGHDN and CDR2 FVKESK. As DNA, the CDR3 is TGTGCCAGCAGCCCCCAAAGGCGGAGTACGCAGTATTTT. This sequence encodes CASSPQRRSTQYF.

The rearrangement links TRBV6-1 to TRBJ1-2; no clear D. Deletions cut 6 bases from V and 3 bases from J, with 14 bases between. This CDR3 is 14 amino acids long. CDR1 MNHNS and CDR2 SASEGT come from the germline V gene. The CDR3, as DNA: TGTGCCAGCAGCCCGATCGCAAGAGACTATGGCTACACCTTC. It translates to CASSPIARDYGYTF.

This clone was seen a single time. The chain employs TRBV21-1 and TRBJ2-3; TRBD2, the D gene given by the table, was not confirmed from the DNA. TRBV21-1 is labeled a pseudogene. This CDR3 has 11 residues. CDR3 coding DNA: TGTGCCAGCGAAGCCGGGGATACGCAGTATTTT. This codes for CASEAGDTQYF.

CDR3 amino acids: CASSSRQGMNTEAFF. The CDR3 nucleotides read TGTGCCAGCAGTTCTAGACAGGGGATGAACACTGAAGCTTTCTTT. The chain couples TRBV2 to TRBJ1-1; 8 bases are shared with TRBD1. The CDR3 is made up of 15 amino acids. V shed 5 bases and J 0 bases; nucleotides not matched to a gene: 5. Germline V gene lookup returns CDR1 SNHLY and CDR2 FYNNEI.